A selection of T cell receptor beta chains follows, all from one sample in a study of shared clonotypes between healthy human individuals. Clones were sequenced by immunoSEQ multiplex PCR, and TCRdb holds only the in-frame ones, with some missing. The data show 2 million to 2.5 million clones, with 85% to 95% seen just once and more than 0.1% held by the top ten. Sequenced: naive CD4+ T cells sorted from blood. The receptors come from a man between 18 and 35 years old in good health. Both conserved end residues are trimmed from each CDR3. Each record gives: J gene, D gene, CDR3 length, V gene, clone size, CDR3 protein. A D gene is named only where the DNA matches it firmly. Some rows have no size entry. The others give once, few or many, or a class for an expanded clone.

j_gene: TRBJ2-5
d_gene: NA
len: 10
v_gene: TRBV12-5
abundance: NA
CDR3aa: ASGLVRGSQY

j_gene: TRBJ2-7
d_gene: NA
len: 11
v_gene: TRBV14
abundance: NA
CDR3aa: ASSQSPGREQY

j_gene: TRBJ2-7
d_gene: NA
len: 10
v_gene: TRBV2
abundance: NA
CDR3aa: AGGGAFGEQY

j_gene: TRBJ2-3
d_gene: NA
len: 14
v_gene: TRBV19
abundance: NA
CDR3aa: ASSRRGGDKADTQY

j_gene: TRBJ2-1
d_gene: NA
len: 10
v_gene: TRBV10-3
abundance: NA
CDR3aa: AIEGTGNEQF

j_gene: TRBJ1-6
d_gene: TRBD1
len: 13
v_gene: TRBV7-9
abundance: few
CDR3aa: ASSPRQGDNSPLH

j_gene: TRBJ1-2
d_gene: TRBD1
len: 10
v_gene: TRBV6-5
abundance: NA
CDR3aa: ATRQGENGYT

j_gene: TRBJ1-1
d_gene: NA
len: 12
v_gene: TRBV12-5
abundance: NA
CDR3aa: ASGLGRGNTEAF

j_gene: TRBJ1-3
d_gene: NA
len: 14
v_gene: TRBV7-6
abundance: NA
CDR3aa: ASSLVEGLAGNTIY

j_gene: TRBJ2-7
d_gene: NA
len: 13
v_gene: TRBV6-6
abundance: NA
CDR3aa: ASSYLGAITYEQY

j_gene: TRBJ2-3
d_gene: TRBD2
len: 15
v_gene: TRBV12-5
abundance: once
CDR3aa: ASGTRGTSGNPDTQY

j_gene: TRBJ2-3
d_gene: TRBD2
len: 16
v_gene: TRBV4-3
abundance: NA
CDR3aa: ASSQDGKLAGVTDTQY

j_gene: TRBJ1-1
d_gene: NA
len: 11
v_gene: TRBV27
abundance: NA
CDR3aa: ASTTLGNTEAF

j_gene: TRBJ2-2
d_gene: TRBD2
len: 17
v_gene: TRBV28
abundance: NA
CDR3aa: ASRGLAGALVKNTGELF

j_gene: TRBJ1-5
d_gene: NA
len: 13
v_gene: TRBV6-1
abundance: NA
CDR3aa: ASSTPGTSNQPQH

j_gene: TRBJ1-5
d_gene: TRBD1
len: 12
v_gene: TRBV6-5
abundance: NA
CDR3aa: ASSTGASNQPQH

j_gene: TRBJ2-7
d_gene: TRBD1
len: 10
v_gene: TRBV10-1
abundance: NA
CDR3aa: ASRGQGSEQY

j_gene: TRBJ1-2
d_gene: NA
len: 14
v_gene: TRBV30
abundance: NA
CDR3aa: AWSVRQGTPNYGYT

j_gene: TRBJ2-5
d_gene: NA
len: 14
v_gene: TRBV15
abundance: NA
CDR3aa: ATSRDPAQMGETQY

j_gene: TRBJ1-1
d_gene: NA
len: 13
v_gene: TRBV7-2
abundance: NA
CDR3aa: ASSYQTGLKTEAF

j_gene: TRBJ1-1
d_gene: NA
len: 12
v_gene: TRBV28
abundance: NA
CDR3aa: ASSLIGGGPEAF

j_gene: TRBJ2-5
d_gene: NA
len: 10
v_gene: TRBV29-1
abundance: NA
CDR3aa: SGSRGQETQY

j_gene: TRBJ1-5
d_gene: NA
len: 14
v_gene: TRBV6-6
abundance: NA
CDR3aa: ASSYSTSGGGQPQH

j_gene: TRBJ2-5
d_gene: NA
len: 13
v_gene: TRBV5-1
abundance: NA
CDR3aa: ASSFYGTVQETQY

j_gene: TRBJ2-1
d_gene: NA
len: 12
v_gene: TRBV5-1
abundance: NA
CDR3aa: ASSLLGLRNEQF

j_gene: TRBJ1-3
d_gene: NA
len: 14
v_gene: TRBV28
abundance: NA
CDR3aa: ASTHAATGPRNTIY

j_gene: TRBJ2-3
d_gene: NA
len: 12
v_gene: TRBV5-4
abundance: NA
CDR3aa: ASSSGLSTDTQY

j_gene: TRBJ1-4
d_gene: NA
len: 14
v_gene: TRBV30
abundance: NA
CDR3aa: AWSPYGAGLNEKLF

j_gene: TRBJ2-7
d_gene: TRBD1
len: 13
v_gene: TRBV30
abundance: NA
CDR3aa: AWSVSGTGPYEQY

j_gene: TRBJ1-2
d_gene: NA
len: 14
v_gene: TRBV27
abundance: NA
CDR3aa: ASSFFGDSSSYGYT

j_gene: TRBJ2-7
d_gene: NA
len: 12
v_gene: TRBV28
abundance: NA
CDR3aa: ASRSLTNSYEQY

j_gene: TRBJ2-6
d_gene: NA
len: 16
v_gene: TRBV7-9
abundance: NA
CDR3aa: ASSLSRALLSGANVLT

j_gene: TRBJ2-7
d_gene: TRBD2
len: 11
v_gene: TRBV6-6
abundance: NA
CDR3aa: ASSDGGYYEQY

j_gene: TRBJ2-7
d_gene: TRBD1
len: 14
v_gene: TRBV15
abundance: NA
CDR3aa: ATSRDYPGTAYEQY

j_gene: TRBJ2-7
d_gene: TRBD2
len: 12
v_gene: TRBV28
abundance: NA
CDR3aa: ASSASGGQYEQY

j_gene: TRBJ1-1
d_gene: NA
len: 13
v_gene: TRBV9
abundance: NA
CDR3aa: ASSVLTDRNTEAF

j_gene: TRBJ1-4
d_gene: NA
len: 12
v_gene: TRBV7-9
abundance: NA
CDR3aa: ASSPGQGNEKLF

j_gene: TRBJ2-3
d_gene: TRBD2
len: 12
v_gene: TRBV2
abundance: NA
CDR3aa: ASSRTSSTDTQY

j_gene: TRBJ1-1
d_gene: NA
len: 11
v_gene: TRBV28
abundance: NA
CDR3aa: ASSLLENTEAF

j_gene: TRBJ1-1
d_gene: NA
len: 12
v_gene: TRBV30
abundance: NA
CDR3aa: AWSLTSGLSVPF

j_gene: TRBJ1-6
d_gene: NA
len: 14
v_gene: TRBV15
abundance: NA
CDR3aa: ATSRVMTGGDSPLH

j_gene: TRBJ2-7
d_gene: NA
len: 14
v_gene: TRBV28
abundance: NA
CDR3aa: ASSSYPGARGYEQY

j_gene: TRBJ2-1
d_gene: NA
len: 11
v_gene: TRBV6-1
abundance: NA
CDR3aa: ASSEAPSGEQF

j_gene: TRBJ2-7
d_gene: NA
len: 10
v_gene: TRBV27
abundance: NA
CDR3aa: ASRATGHEQY

j_gene: TRBJ2-7
d_gene: TRBD1
len: 14
v_gene: TRBV5-1
abundance: once
CDR3aa: ASSFGWWTGAYEQY

j_gene: TRBJ2-7
d_gene: TRBD1
len: 14
v_gene: TRBV5-1
abundance: NA
CDR3aa: ASSLAAGGIYSVQY

j_gene: TRBJ1-5
d_gene: TRBD1
len: 15
v_gene: TRBV28
abundance: NA
CDR3aa: ASSSPWGDSTNQPQH

j_gene: TRBJ1-2
d_gene: TRBD1
len: 14
v_gene: TRBV19
abundance: few
CDR3aa: ASSRGTGGAHYGYT

j_gene: TRBJ1-3
d_gene: TRBD1
len: 12
v_gene: TRBV5-7
abundance: NA
CDR3aa: ASSLGQGKNTIY

j_gene: TRBJ1-2
d_gene: NA
len: 11
v_gene: TRBV28
abundance: NA
CDR3aa: ASSLGGNYGYT

j_gene: TRBJ1-3
d_gene: NA
len: 13
v_gene: TRBV7-9
abundance: NA
CDR3aa: ASSFTDSPGNTIY

j_gene: TRBJ2-7
d_gene: NA
len: 12
v_gene: TRBV7-2
abundance: NA
CDR3aa: ASSLGASYHEQY

j_gene: TRBJ1-6
d_gene: NA
len: 10
v_gene: TRBV21-1
abundance: NA
CDR3aa: ASSKRDSPLH

j_gene: TRBJ1-1
d_gene: NA
len: 12
v_gene: TRBV9
abundance: NA
CDR3aa: ASSVAAANTEAF

j_gene: TRBJ2-7
d_gene: NA
len: 11
v_gene: TRBV5-5
abundance: NA
CDR3aa: ASSLGQGGEQY

j_gene: TRBJ2-5
d_gene: NA
len: 12
v_gene: TRBV5-1
abundance: NA
CDR3aa: ASSRPSNQETQY